This T cell receptor (beta chain) was found in a study of graft-versus-host responses after intestinal transplantation. Findings of the study overall: Recipient-marrow GvH clones were detected, some having first appeared in ileum or blood.

V was clipped by 1 base and J by 4 bases, with 5 bases between them. This CDR3 is built from 13 residues. Germline V gives CDR1 GTSNPN, CDR2 SVGIG (reference sequence). A word on this clone: Its antigen is undetermined.

The repertoire was sequenced with immunoSEQ multiplex PCR; TCRdb's copy has only in-frame clones and lacks some. The sample records tens of thousands of clones, approximately 95% being singletons. This TCR was sampled from a human donor who was the organ donor for an intestinal transplant. The chain couples TRBV30 to TRBJ1-6; the D is unclear. Sequenced material: unstimulated CD8+ T cells sorted from spleen or lymph node cells, taken before transplant. In DNA form, the CDR3 reads TGTGCCTGGAGTGGGGGATATAATTCACCCCTCCACTTT. It codes for CAWSGGYNSPLHF.